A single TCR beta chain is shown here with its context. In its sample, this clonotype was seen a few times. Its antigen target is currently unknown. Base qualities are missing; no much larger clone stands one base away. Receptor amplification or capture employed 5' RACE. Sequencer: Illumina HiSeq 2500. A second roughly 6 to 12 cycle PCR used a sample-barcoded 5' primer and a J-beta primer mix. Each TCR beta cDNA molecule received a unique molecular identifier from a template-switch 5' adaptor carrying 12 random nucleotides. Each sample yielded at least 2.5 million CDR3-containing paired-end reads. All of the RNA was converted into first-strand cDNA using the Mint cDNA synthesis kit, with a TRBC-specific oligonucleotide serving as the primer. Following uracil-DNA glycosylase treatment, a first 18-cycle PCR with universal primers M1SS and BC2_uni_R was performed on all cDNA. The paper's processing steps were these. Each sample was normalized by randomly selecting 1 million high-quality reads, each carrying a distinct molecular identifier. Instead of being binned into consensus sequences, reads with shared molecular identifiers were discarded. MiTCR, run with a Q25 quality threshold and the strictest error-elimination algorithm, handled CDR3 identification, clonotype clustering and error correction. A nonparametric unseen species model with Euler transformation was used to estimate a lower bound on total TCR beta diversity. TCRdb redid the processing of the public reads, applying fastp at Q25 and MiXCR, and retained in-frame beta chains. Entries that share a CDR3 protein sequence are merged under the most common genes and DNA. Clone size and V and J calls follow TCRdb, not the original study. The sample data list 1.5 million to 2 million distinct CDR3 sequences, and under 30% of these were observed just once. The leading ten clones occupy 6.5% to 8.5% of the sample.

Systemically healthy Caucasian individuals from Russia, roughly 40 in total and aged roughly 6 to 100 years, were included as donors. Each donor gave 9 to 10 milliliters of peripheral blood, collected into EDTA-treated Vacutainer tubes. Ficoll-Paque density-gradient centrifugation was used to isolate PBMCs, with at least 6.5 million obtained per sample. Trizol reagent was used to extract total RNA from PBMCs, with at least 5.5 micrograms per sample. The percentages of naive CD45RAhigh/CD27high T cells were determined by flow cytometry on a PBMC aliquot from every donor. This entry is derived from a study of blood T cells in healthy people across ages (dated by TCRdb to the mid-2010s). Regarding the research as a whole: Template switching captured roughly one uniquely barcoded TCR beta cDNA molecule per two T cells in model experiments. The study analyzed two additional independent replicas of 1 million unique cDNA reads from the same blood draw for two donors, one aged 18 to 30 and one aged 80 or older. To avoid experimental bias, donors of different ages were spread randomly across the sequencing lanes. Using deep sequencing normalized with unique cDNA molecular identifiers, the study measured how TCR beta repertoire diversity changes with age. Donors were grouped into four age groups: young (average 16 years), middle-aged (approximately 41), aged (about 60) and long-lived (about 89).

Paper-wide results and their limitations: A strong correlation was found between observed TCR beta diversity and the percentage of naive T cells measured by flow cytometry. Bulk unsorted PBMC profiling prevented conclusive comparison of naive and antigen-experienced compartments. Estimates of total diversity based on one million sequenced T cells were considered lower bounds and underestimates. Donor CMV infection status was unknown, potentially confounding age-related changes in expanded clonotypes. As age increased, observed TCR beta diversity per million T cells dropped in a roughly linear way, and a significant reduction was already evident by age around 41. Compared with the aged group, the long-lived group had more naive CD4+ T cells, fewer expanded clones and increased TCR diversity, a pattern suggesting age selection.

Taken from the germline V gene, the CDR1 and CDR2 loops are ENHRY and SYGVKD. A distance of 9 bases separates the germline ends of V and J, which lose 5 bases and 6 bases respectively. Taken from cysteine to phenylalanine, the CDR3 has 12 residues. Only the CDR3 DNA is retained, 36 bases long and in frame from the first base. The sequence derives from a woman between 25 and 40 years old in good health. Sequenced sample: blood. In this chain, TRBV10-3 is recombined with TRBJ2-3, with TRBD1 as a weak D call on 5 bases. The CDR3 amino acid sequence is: CAISRAGDTQYF. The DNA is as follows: TGTGCCATCAGTCGAGCAGGGGATACGCAGTATTTT.